Here is one T cell receptor (beta chain) with its context. Its specificity is unknown. The data originate from a study of siplizumab effects on memory and regulatory T cells. Whole-study findings and limits: Alloreactive sequences traceable to unstimulated CD4+ memory cells declined significantly under siplizumab. Alloreactive clones mapping to unstimulated subsets formed only a minor fraction.

Sequenced by immunoSEQ multiplex PCR; TCRdb stores in-frame clones only, minus some. The sample yields around 100,000 clones, about 95% seen once. V shed 3 bases and J shed 1 base, with 5 bases lying between them. Per the germline V gene, CDR1 is SGDLS and CDR2 is YYNGEE. The CDR3 extends over 13 amino acids. The sequencing input was non-Treg CD4+ T cells sorted from blood. The source is a human donor in good health. The chain couples TRBV9 to TRBJ1-3; D gene ambiguous. The CDR3 sequence is CASSAQSGNTIYF. The DNA of the CDR3 is TGTGCCAGCAGCGCCCAATCTGGAAACACCATATATTTT.